The 21 T cell receptor beta chains presented below share a single source sample, sequenced in a study of blood T cell repertoires in COVID-19. The method was immunoSEQ multiplex PCR; TCRdb's version includes in-frame clones alone and lacks a portion of them. The top ten hold 15% to 20% of the sample, which has 80,000 to 95,000 clones, 75% to 90% seen once. The specimen was peripheral blood. Every receptor here comes from a woman older than 75 with active or convalescent COVID-19.

The chain's CDR3 is CATTRRSTGELFF. In DNA form, the CDR3 reads TGTGCCACCACCCGGCGGAGCACCGGGGAGCTGTTTTTT. V gene TRBV24-1 combines with J gene TRBJ2-2; D not resolved. The CDR3 extends over 13 amino acids. CDR1 is KGHDR and CDR2 is SFDVKD in the germline V gene. The ends were cut back, 8 bases at V and 4 bases at J, with 10 bases in the middle.

This chain connects TRBV15 to TRBJ2-3, with a possible D match to TRBD2 (5 bases). CDR1 is LNHNV, CDR2 YYDKDF, per germline (reference sequence). The V gene lost 6 bases and the J gene lost 5 bases, with 21 bases spanning the gap. The CDR3 has 16 amino acids. CDR3 amino acids: CATRGTVTRGLDTQYF. The CDR3 region has the DNA TGTGCCACCAGGGGAACCGTGACACGGGGTTTAGATACGCAGTATTTT.

This chain uses TRBV3-1 (or the pseudogene TRBV3-2) with TRBJ2-7, with D perhaps matching TRBD2 (5 bases). The V end lost 1 base, the J end lost 3 bases, and 7 bases lay between the germline ends. Germline V lookup: CDR1 LGHDT, CDR2 YNNKEL (reference sequence). The CDR3 has 13 residues. CDR3 sequence: CASSQGSVYEQYF. The CDR3 DNA follows: TGTGCCAGCAGCCAAGGTAGCGTCTACGAGCAGTACTTC.

This clone appeared many times. The chain combines TRBV7-9 with TRBJ2-1; 9 nucleotides align to TRBD2. Per germline, CDR1 SEHNR and CDR2 FQNEAQ (reference sequence). The CDR3 consists of 13 residues. The ends lost 7 bases at V and 7 bases at J; junction bases unmatched: 5. CDR3 coding DNA: TGTGCCAGCATGGCAGCGGGAGGAAATGAGCAGTTCTTC. Its protein is CASMAAGGNEQFF.

The chain joins TRBV6-6 to TRBJ2-2; TRBD2 is a possible D gene (5 bases). The CDR3 has 14 residues. The V gene's germline CDR1 is MNHNY and CDR2 SVGAGI (reference sequence). With 0 bases removed from V and 6 bases from J, the gap between germline ends came to 8 bases. In nucleotides, the CDR3 is TGTGCCAGCAGTTACTCGGGAGCCGCCGGGGAGCTGTTTTTT. This sequence encodes CASSYSGAAGELFF.

The chain joins TRBV7-6 to TRBJ2-7; 7 positions agree with TRBD1. V lost 5 bases, J lost 4 bases, and 2 bases stayed unmatched. The CDR3 sequence is 12 residues long. The germline V gene has CDR1 SGHVS and CDR2 FNYEAQ. The CDR3 loop reads CASSRQGYEQYF. The CDR3, as DNA: TGTGCCAGCAGCAGACAGGGTTACGAGCAGTACTTC.

This clone was counted once. The V gene is TRBV19, the J gene TRBJ2-6; no clear D. The CDR3 sequence is 17 residues long. Germline V lookup: CDR1 LNHDA, CDR2 SQIVND (reference sequence). Trimming cost V 1 base and J 0 bases, with 10 bases left between them. CDR3 protein: CASSIGGTPSGANVLTF. The DNA for the CDR3 is TGTGCCAGTAGTATAGGAGGCACCCCCTCTGGGGCCAACGTCCTGACTTTC.

The chain joins TRBV2 to TRBJ2-7; tentatively, D is TRBD1 (6 bases). The germline V gene has CDR1 SNHLY and CDR2 FYNNEI. The V gene lost 6 bases and the J gene lost 2 bases, with 17 bases spanning the gap. CDR3 length equals 15 residues. CDR3 in DNA: TGTGCCAGCAGCCCCACAGGGAGTGGACCCTACGAGCAGTACTTC. Translated, it gives CASSPTGSGPYEQYF.

The V gene is TRBV6-2 or TRBV6-3, the J gene TRBJ2-1; the match to TRBD1 covers 10 bases. J was trimmed by 3 bases and V by 2 bases; bases with no gene match: 1. This CDR3 spans 15 amino acids. Germline V gene data show CDR1 as MNHEY and CDR2 as SVGEGT. Written as DNA, the CDR3 is TGTGCCAGCAGTTACGGACAGGGGGGCTACAATGAGCAGTTCTTC. Translation gives CASSYGQGGYNEQFF.

This clone occurred once. V is TRBV5-6 and J is TRBJ2-1; TRBD2 aligns across 15 bases. Germline V lookup: CDR1 SGHDT, CDR2 YYEEEE. Trimming removed 0 bases from V and 7 bases from J; junction bases left unmatched: 5. CDR3 length: 17 residues. CDR3 DNA: TGTGCCAGCAGCTTGGCCTTGGGGACTAGCGGGAGGAATGAGCAGTTCTTC. Encoded protein: CASSLALGTSGRNEQFF.

The V and J genes are TRBV6-5 and TRBJ2-1; tentatively, D is TRBD1 (5 bases). This CDR3 is built from 15 residues. Trimming left V 0 bases short and J 9 bases short, with 15 bases between. In germline, CDR1 is MNHEY, CDR2 SVGAGI. CDR3 DNA sequence: TGTGCCAGCAGTTACTCAAGGGGTATGGGTGGTGAGCAGTTCTTC. It codes for CASSYSRGMGGEQFF.

This rearrangement joins TRBV7-9 to TRBJ1-5, with 11 bases matching TRBD1. J gave up 6 bases and V 3 bases, and 16 bases lay outside the gene matches. The CDR3 sequence is 19 residues long. The germline V gene has CDR1 SEHNR and CDR2 FQNEAQ (reference sequence). In nucleotides, the CDR3 is TGTGCCAGCAGCTTCCCTGGGACAGGGGGAAGGTTACTCGGTCAGCCCCAGCATTTT. It translates to CASSFPGTGGRLLGQPQHF.

The rearrangement links TRBV28 to TRBJ2-3; D perhaps matches TRBD2 (6 bases). V dropped 8 bases and J dropped 2 bases, with 14 bases sitting between them. The CDR3 runs 14 residues. The germline V gene has CDR1 MDHEN and CDR2 SYDVKM. The CDR3 DNA is TGTGCCAGCGGCCTCGGGGGTGCCACAGATACGCAGTATTTT. Amino acid sequence: CASGLGGATDTQYF. Complete variable domain (other parts from reference TRBV28 and TRBJ2-3): DVKVTQSSRYLVKRTGEKVFLECVQDMDHENMFWYRQDPGLGLRLIYFSYDVKMKEKGDIPEGYSVSREKKERFSLILESASTNQTSMYLCASGLGGATDTQYFGPGTRLTVL.

The chain links TRBV30 to TRBJ1-5, with D perhaps matching TRBD1 (6 bases). Trimming stripped 5 bases from V and 5 bases from J, with 13 bases between. Per the germline V gene, CDR1 is GTSNPN and CDR2 is SVGIG (reference sequence). The CDR3 sequence is 13 residues long. CDR3 region: CAWAQGVDQPQHF. CDR3 bases: TGTGCCTGGGCACAGGGAGTGGATCAGCCCCAGCATTTT.

The chain carries TRBV11-3 and TRBJ2-1, with TRBD1 matching over 7 bases. The CDR3 runs 17 residues. Trimming at V came to 5 bases and at J to 1 base, leaving 11 bases not matched to a gene. Per the germline V gene, CDR1 is SGHNT and CDR2 is YENEEA. CDR3 protein: CASSATGMVKSYNEQFF. Here the CDR3 DNA reads TGTGCCAGCAGCGCGACAGGGATGGTTAAGTCCTACAATGAGCAGTTCTTC.

The chain links TRBV11-2 to TRBJ2-7; no definite D call. This CDR3 spans 12 amino acids. Trimming cost V 3 bases and J 6 bases, with 9 bases left between them. From germline, CDR1 is SGHAT and CDR2 FQNNGV. CDR3 amino acids: CASSFSGFEQYF. The CDR3 coding sequence is TGTGCCAGCAGCTTTTCAGGATTCGAGCAGTACTTC.

The chain recombines TRBV15 with TRBJ1-2, with unresolved D. Trimming stripped 4 bases from V and 0 bases from J, with 9 bases between. Germline CDR1 is LNHNV and CDR2 is YYDKDF (reference sequence). This CDR3 has 14 residues. DNA of the CDR3: TGTGCCACCAGCATAGACACGGCTAACTATGGCTACACCTTC. Encoded protein: CATSIDTANYGYTF.

This sequence joins TRBV5-4 and TRBJ2-7; TRBD2 matches 13 bases. The CDR3 covers 15 residues. The trim removed 0 bases at V and 4 bases at J, leaving 1 base unmatched. Looked up from germline, CDR1 is SGHNT and CDR2 is YYREEE (reference sequence). CDR3 coding DNA: TGTGCCAGCAGCTTGGGGACTAGCGGGAGTTACGAGCAGTACTTC. Residues: CASSLGTSGSYEQYF.

The rearrangement links TRBV6-2 or TRBV6-3 to TRBJ2-1, with 8 bases matching TRBD1. Looked up from germline, CDR1 is MNHEY and CDR2 is SVGEGT. The CDR3 extends over 15 amino acids. The J segment lost 4 bases and the V segment lost 3 bases, leaving 5 bases of the junction unmatched. This CDR3 is CASSYRQGAYNEQFF. In nucleotides, the CDR3 is TGTGCCAGCAGTTATCGGCAGGGGGCGTACAATGAGCAGTTCTTC.

The DNA for the CDR3 is TGTGCCAGCAATCAGGGGGTAACACCCCTCCACTTT. This translates into CASNQGVTPLHF. The chain carries TRBV28 and TRBJ1-6, with 7 bases lining up with TRBD1. V shed 7 bases and J 11 bases; nucleotides not matched to a gene: 5. Germline V gene lookup returns CDR1 MDHEN and CDR2 SYDVKM. This CDR3 contains 12 residues.

The V and J genes are TRBV30 and TRBJ1-4, with 10 nucleotides matching TRBD1. V lost 1 base to trimming and J lost 8 bases; unmatched junction nucleotides: 7. This CDR3 is built from 15 residues. Germline V CDR1 and CDR2: GTSNPN, SVGIG (reference sequence). DNA for the CDR3: TGTGCCTGGAGTGGGAGTCTGGGACAGGGGGAAAAACTGTTTTTT. Protein sequence: CAWSGSLGQGEKLFF.